Included here is one T cell receptor beta chain sequence, with context. Its specificity is not known. Trimming took 2 bases from V and 5 from J; bases not matched to a gene: 8. The CDR3 loop spans 16 amino acids. CDR1 is KGHDR, CDR2 SFDVKD, per germline. The data were taken from a study of T-cell memory formation after mild COVID-19. Findings of the study overall: Some responding clones appeared in pre-infection memory, suggesting cross-reactive memory joined. Confirmation of SARS-CoV-2 specificity was lacking for second-wave clones peaking day 37. Mainly in CM and EM were contracting CD4+ clones; CD8+ were in EMRA.

The TCR alpha and TCR beta cDNA libraries, bearing sample barcodes and UMIs, were generated by 5'RACE using constant-segment primers. From the 5' RACE reads, TCRdb called clonotypes with MiXCR, one entry per CDR3 protein. The data contain 550,000 to 700,000 distinct CDR3 sequences, around 16% of them singletons. The gene calls are TRBV24-1 and TRBJ2-5; TRBD1 agrees at 9 bases. This clonotype originated in an adult woman who had mild COVID-19 (a few samples of this study predate the infection). Cell type and time point are not known. Specimen: PBMCs or a T cell subset sorted from them (not recorded which). The CDR3 loop reads CATSDSGTGIRETQYF. In DNA form, the CDR3 reads TGTGCCACCAGTGATTCGGGGACAGGGATTAGGGAGACCCAGTACTTC.